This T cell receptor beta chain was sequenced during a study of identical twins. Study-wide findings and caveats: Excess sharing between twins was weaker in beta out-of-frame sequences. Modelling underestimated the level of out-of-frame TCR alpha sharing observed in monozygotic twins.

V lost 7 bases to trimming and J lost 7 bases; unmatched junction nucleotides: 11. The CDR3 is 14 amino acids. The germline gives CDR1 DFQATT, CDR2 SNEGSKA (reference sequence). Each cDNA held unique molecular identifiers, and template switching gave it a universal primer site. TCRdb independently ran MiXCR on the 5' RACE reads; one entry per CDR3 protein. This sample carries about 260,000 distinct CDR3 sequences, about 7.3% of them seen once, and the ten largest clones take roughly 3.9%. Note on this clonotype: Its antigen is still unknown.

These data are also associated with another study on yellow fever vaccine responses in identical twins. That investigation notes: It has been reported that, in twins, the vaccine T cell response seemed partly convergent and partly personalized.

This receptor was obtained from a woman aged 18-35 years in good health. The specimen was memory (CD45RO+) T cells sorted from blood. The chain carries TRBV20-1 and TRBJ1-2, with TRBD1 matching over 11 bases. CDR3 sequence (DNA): TGCAGTGTAGGGGAAGGACAGGGGGCGCGTGGCTACACCTTC. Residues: CSVGEGQGARGYTF.